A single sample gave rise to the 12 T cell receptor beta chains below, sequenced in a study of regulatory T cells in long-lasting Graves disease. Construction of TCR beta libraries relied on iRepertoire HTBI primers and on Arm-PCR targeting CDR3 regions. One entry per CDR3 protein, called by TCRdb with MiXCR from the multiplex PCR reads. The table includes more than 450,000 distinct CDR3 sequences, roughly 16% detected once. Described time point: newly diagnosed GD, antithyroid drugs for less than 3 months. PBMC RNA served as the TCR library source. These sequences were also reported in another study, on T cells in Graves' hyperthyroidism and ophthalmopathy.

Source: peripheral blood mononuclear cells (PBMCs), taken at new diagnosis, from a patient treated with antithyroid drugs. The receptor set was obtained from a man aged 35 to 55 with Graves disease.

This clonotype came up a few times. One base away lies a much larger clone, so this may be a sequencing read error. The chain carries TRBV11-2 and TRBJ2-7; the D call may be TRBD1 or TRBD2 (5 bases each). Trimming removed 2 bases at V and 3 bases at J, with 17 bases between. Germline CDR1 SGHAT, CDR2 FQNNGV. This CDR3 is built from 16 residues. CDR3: CASSLLTRDRVYEQYF. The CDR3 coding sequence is TGTGCCAGCAGCTTATTAACCAGGGACCGGGTCTACGAGCAGTACTTC.

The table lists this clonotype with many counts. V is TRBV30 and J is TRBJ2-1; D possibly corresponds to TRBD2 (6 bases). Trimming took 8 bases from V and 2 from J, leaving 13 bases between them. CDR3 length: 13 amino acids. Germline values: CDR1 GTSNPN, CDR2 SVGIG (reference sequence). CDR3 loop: CALRRDTYNEQFF. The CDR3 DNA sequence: TGTGCCCTTCGGCGGGATACCTACAATGAGCAGTTCTTC.

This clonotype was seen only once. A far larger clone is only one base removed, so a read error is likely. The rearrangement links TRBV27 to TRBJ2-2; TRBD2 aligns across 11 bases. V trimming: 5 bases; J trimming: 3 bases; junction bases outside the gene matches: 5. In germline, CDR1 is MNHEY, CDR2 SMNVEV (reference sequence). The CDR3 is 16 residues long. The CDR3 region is CASSDLAGGDTGELFF. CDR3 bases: TGTGCCAGCAGTGATCTAGCGGGAGGAGACACCGGGGAGCTGTTTTTT.

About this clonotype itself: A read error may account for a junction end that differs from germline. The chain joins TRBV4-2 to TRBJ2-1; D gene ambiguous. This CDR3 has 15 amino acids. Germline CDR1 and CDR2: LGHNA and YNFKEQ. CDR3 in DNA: TGTGCCAGCAGCCAAGAACCAGCCGGCTACAATGAGCAGTCCTTC. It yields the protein CASSQEPAGYNEQSF.

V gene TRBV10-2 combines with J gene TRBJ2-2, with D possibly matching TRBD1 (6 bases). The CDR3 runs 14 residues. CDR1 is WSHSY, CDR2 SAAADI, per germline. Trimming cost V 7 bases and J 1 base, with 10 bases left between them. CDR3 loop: CASIGTLNTGELFF. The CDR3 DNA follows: TGCGCCAGCATTGGGACACTGAACACCGGGGAGCTGTTTTTT.

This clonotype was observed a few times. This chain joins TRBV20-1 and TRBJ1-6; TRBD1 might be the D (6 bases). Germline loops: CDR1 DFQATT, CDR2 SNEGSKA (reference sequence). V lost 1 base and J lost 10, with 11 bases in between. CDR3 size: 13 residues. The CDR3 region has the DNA TGCAGTGCTAGAGGGGGGGGCTCATCACCCCTCCACTTT. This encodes CSARGGGSSPLHF.

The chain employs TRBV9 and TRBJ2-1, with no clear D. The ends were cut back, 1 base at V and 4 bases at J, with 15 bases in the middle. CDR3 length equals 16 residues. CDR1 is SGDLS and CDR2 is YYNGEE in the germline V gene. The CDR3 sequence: CASSVSGDSWYNEQFF. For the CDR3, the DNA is TGTGCCAGCAGCGTATCAGGTGATTCCTGGTACAATGAGCAGTTCTTC.

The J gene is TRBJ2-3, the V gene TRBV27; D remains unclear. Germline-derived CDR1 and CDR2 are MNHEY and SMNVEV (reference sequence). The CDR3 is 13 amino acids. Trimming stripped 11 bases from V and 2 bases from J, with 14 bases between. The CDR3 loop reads CACGVPATDTQYF. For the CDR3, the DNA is TGTGCCTGTGGGGTCCCTGCCACAGATACGCAGTATTTT.

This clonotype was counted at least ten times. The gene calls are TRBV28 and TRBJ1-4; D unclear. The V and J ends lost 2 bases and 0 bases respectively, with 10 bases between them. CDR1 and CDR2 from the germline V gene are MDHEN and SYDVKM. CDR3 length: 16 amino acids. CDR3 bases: TGTGCCAGCAGTTTAGTTGGCAGTGCAACTAATGAAAAACTGTTTTTT. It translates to CASSLVGSATNEKLFF.

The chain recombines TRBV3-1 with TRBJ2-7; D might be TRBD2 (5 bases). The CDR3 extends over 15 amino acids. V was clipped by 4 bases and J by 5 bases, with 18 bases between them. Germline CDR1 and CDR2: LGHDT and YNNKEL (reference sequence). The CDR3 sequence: CASSPRFREPHEQYF. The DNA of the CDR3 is TGTGCCAGCAGCCCCCGTTTTCGGGAACCCCACGAGCAGTACTTC.

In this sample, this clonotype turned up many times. In DNA, the CDR3 is TGTGCCAGCAGTGTTCTTGGGCAGGGTGGATTGTACGAGCAGTACTTC. This sequence encodes CASSVLGQGGLYEQYF. The J gene is TRBJ2-3, the V gene TRBV2; the D gene is possibly TRBD1 (5 bases). The J call may not be correct, given that the DNA end is closer to TRBJ2-7. The germline CDR1 and CDR2 sequences are SNHLY and FYNNEI. This CDR3 spans 16 amino acids.

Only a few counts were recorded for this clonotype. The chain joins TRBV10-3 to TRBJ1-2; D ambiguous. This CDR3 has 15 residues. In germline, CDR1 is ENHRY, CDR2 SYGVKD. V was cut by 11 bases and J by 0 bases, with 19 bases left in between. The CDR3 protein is CASSIRRRANYGYTF. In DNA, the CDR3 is TGTGCCTCATCGATCAGGCGGAGGGCTAACTATGGCTACACCTTC.